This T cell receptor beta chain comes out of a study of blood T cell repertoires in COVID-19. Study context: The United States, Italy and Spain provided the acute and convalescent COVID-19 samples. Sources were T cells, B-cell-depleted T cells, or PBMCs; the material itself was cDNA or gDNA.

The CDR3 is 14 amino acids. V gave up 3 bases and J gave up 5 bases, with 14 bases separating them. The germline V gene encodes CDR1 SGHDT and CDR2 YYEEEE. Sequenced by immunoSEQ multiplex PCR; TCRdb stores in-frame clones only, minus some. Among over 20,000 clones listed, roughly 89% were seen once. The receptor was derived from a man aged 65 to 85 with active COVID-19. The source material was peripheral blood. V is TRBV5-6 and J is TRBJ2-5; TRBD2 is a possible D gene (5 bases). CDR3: CASSSAGVRETQYF. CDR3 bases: TGTGCCAGCAGCTCCGCCGGGGTGAGGGAGACCCAGTACTTC. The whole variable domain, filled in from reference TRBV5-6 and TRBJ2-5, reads DAGVTQSPTHLIKTRGQQVTLRCSPKSGHDTVSWYQQALGQGPQFIFQYYEEEERQRGNFPDRFSGHQFPNYSSELNVNALLLGDSALYLCASSSAGVRETQYFGPGTRLLVL.